Listed here are 5 T cell receptor beta chains from one sample, sequenced in a study of prognosis after radiotherapy for stage I lung cancer. TCR beta CDR3 was amplified from genomic DNA by two-round multiplex PCR. Gene-specific TRBV and TRBJ primers were used in PCR round one. MiXCR, run by TCRdb on the multiplex PCR reads, gives a single entry per CDR3 protein. The data show 20,000 to 30,000 distinct CDR3 sequences, 40% seen once. The specimen was PBMCs, collected before or after stereotactic body radiation therapy (not recorded which). The receptors stem from a donor of 50 years or more with non-small cell lung cancer.

The rearrangement links TRBV20-1 to TRBJ2-7; 10 nucleotides line up with TRBD2. The CDR3 loop spans 16 amino acids. The J segment lost 4 bases and the V segment lost 4 bases, leaving 13 bases of the junction unmatched. Germline CDR1 and CDR2: DFQATT and SNEGSKA (reference sequence). The CDR3 loop reads CSAIKGASGRGYEQYF. Written as DNA, the CDR3 is TGCAGTGCTATAAAAGGGGCTAGCGGGAGAGGGTACGAGCAGTACTTC.

This clonotype came up many times. The rearrangement joins TRBV7-9 to TRBJ2-5; D not resolved. The CDR3 has 14 amino acids. Germline CDR1 reads SEHNR; CDR2 reads FQNEAQ (reference sequence). V was shortened by 5 bases and J by 2 bases, with 12 bases between the two germline ends. The CDR3 here is CASSRPHEQETQYF. The CDR3 DNA sequence: TGTGCCAGCAGCCGACCTCATGAGCAAGAGACCCAGTACTTC. Full variable domain (missing parts from reference TRBV7-9 and TRBJ2-5): DTGVSQNPRHKITKRGQNVTFRCDPISEHNRLYWYRQTLGQGPEFLTYFQNEAQLEKSRLLSDRFSAERPKGSFSTLEIQRTEQGDSAMYLCASSRPHEQETQYFGPGTRLLVL.

The sample holds many counts of this clonotype. V usage is TRBV20-1 and J usage is TRBJ2-7, with TRBD2 matching over 14 bases. CDR3 length: 16 residues. Trimming cost V 3 bases and J 4 bases; bases outside gene matches: 8. The V gene's germline CDR1 is DFQATT and CDR2 SNEGSKA (reference sequence). CDR3 residues: CSASGTSGRGRYEQYF. DNA for the CDR3: TGCAGTGCTAGCGGGACTAGCGGGAGAGGAAGGTACGAGCAGTACTTC.

A word on this clonotype: This likely stems from a read error, as it lies one base from a far larger clone. V and J are TRBV7-9 and TRBJ2-1; TRBD2 might be the D (5 bases). The CDR3 has 17 residues. Germline-derived CDR1 and CDR2 are SEHNR and FQNEAQ (reference sequence). V lost 5 bases, J lost 7 bases, and 24 bases lay in between. The CDR3 protein is CASSHLGGSGRKNEQFF. Here the CDR3 DNA reads TGTGCCAGCAGCCATCTCGGAGGCAGTGGGCGTAAAAATGAGCAGTTCTTC.

The CDR3 bases are TGTGCCAGCAGCACCAGGACTAGCGGGAGTGAGGCGGATACGCAGTATTTT. Residues: CASSTRTSGSEADTQYF. V and J are TRBV28 and TRBJ2-3; 13 positions agree with TRBD2. This CDR3 has 17 residues. The junction had 12 bases not matched to a gene; V was cut back by 6 bases and J by 6 bases. Germline-derived CDR1 and CDR2 are MDHEN and SYDVKM.